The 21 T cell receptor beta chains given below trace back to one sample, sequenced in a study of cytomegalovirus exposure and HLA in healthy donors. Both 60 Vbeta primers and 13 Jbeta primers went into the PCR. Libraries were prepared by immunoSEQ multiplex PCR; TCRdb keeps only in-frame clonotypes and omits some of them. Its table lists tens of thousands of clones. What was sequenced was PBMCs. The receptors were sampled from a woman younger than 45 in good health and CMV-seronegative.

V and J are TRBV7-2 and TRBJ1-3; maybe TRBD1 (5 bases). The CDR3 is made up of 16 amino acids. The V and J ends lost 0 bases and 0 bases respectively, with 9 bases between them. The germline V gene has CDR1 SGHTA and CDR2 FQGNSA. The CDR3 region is CASSLAGGSSGNTIYF. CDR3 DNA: TGTGCCAGCAGCTTAGCGGGGGGAAGCTCTGGAAACACCATATATTTT.

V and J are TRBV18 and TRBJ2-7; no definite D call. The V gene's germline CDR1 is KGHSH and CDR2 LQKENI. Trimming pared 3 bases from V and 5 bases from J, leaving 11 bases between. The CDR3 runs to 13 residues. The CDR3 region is CASSPTGSNEQYF. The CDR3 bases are TGTGCCAGCTCACCTACCGGTAGTAACGAGCAGTACTTC.

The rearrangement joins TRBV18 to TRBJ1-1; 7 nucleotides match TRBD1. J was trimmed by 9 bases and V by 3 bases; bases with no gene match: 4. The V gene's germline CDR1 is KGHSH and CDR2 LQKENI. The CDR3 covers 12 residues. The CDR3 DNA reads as TGTGCCAGCTCACCCTTAGGGGGCCAAGCTTTCTTT. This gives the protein CASSPLGGQAFF.

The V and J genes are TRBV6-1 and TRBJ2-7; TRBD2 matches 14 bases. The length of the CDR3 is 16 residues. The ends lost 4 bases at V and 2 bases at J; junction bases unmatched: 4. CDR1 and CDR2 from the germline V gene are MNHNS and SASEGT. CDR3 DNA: TGTGCCAGCAGTGCTAGGACTAGCGGGGGGCCCTACGAGCAGTACTTC. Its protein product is CASSARTSGGPYEQYF.

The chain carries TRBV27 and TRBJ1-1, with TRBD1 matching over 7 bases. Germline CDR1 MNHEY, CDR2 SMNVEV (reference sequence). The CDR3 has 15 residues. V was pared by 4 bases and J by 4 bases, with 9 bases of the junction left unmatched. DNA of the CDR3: TGTGCCAGCAGTTCAAGACAGGGCCGGGGCACTGAAGCTTTCTTT. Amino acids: CASSSRQGRGTEAFF.

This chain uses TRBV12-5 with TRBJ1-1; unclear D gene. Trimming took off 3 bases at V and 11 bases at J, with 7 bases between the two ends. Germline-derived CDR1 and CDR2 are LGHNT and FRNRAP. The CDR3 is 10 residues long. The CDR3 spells CASGLVRAFF. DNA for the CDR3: TGTGCTAGTGGTTTAGTTCGGGCTTTCTTT.

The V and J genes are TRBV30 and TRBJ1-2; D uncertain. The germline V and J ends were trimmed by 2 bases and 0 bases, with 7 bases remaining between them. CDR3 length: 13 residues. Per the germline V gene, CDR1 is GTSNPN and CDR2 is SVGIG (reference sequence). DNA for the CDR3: TGTGCCTGGAGTACAGTCCCTAACTATGGCTACACCTTC. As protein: CAWSTVPNYGYTF. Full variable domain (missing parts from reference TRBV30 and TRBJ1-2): SQTIHQWPATLVQPVGSPLSLECTVEGTSNPNLYWYRQAAGRGLQLLFYSVGIGQISSEVPQNLSASRPQDRQFILSSKKLLLSDSGFYLCAWSTVPNYGYTFGSGTRLTVV.

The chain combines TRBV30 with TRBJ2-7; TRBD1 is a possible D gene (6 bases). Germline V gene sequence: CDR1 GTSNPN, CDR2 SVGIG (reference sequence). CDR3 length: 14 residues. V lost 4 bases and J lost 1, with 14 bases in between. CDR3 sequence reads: CAWTPGDTSYEQYF. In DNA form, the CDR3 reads TGTGCCTGGACCCCAGGGGACACATCCTACGAGCAGTACTTC.

The CDR3 here is CASSVTGGSGNQPQHF. For the CDR3, the DNA is TGTGCCAGTAGTGTGACAGGGGGCTCTGGCAATCAGCCCCAGCATTTT. The chain carries TRBV19 and TRBJ1-5; 10 bases fit TRBD1. Germline V gene sequence: CDR1 LNHDA, CDR2 SQIVND (reference sequence). After removal of 5 bases from V and 2 bases from J, the junction contained 6 bases not matched to a gene. CDR3 length equals 16 residues.

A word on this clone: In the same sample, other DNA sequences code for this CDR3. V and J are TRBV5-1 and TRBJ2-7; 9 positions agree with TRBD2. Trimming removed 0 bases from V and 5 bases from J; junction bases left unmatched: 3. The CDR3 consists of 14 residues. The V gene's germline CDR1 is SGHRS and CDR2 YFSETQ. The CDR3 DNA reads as TGCGCCAGCAGCTTGGAAGCGGGGGGCCACGAGCAGTACTTC. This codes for CASSLEAGGHEQYF.

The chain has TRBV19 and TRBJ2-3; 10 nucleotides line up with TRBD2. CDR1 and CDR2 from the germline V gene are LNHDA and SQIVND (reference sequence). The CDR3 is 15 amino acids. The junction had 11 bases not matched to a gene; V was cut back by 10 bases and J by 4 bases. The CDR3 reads CATQRVAGGADTQYF. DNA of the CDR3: TGTGCCACCCAAAGAGTAGCGGGGGGAGCAGATACGCAGTATTTT.

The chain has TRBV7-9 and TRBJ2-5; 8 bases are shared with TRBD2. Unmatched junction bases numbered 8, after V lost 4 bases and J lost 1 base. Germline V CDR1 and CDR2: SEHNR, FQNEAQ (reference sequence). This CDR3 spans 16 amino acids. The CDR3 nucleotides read TGTGCCAGCAGCTCACTTTTACTAGCGGCCCAAGAGACCCAGTACTTC. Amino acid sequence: CASSSLLLAAQETQYF.

CDR3 DNA: TGTGCCAGCTCACCACCGGGACTACCTGGCGAGCAGTACTTC. Translated, it gives CASSPPGLPGEQYF. The chain joins TRBV18 to TRBJ2-7, with TRBD2 matching over 7 bases. Unmatched junction bases numbered 5, after V lost 0 bases and J lost 6 bases. CDR3 length equals 14 residues. Germline lookup yields CDR1 KGHSH and CDR2 LQKENI.

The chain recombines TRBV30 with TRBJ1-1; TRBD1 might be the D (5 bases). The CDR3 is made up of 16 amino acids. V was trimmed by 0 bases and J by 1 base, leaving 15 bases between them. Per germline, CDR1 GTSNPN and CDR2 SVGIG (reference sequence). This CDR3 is CAWSVPGDLRNTEAFF. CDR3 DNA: TGTGCCTGGAGTGTACCGGGGGATCTCAGGAACACTGAAGCTTTCTTT.

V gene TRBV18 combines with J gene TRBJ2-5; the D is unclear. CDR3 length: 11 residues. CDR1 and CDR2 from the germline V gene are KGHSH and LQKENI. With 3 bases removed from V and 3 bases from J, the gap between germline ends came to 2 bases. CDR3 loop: CASSPEETQYF. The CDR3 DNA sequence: TGTGCCAGCTCACCCGAAGAGACCCAGTACTTC.

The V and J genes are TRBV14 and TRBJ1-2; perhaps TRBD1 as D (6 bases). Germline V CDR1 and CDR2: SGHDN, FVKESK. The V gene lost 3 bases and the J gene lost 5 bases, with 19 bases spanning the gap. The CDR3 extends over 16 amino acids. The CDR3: CASSQAVYLGAYGYTF. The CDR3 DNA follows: TGTGCCAGCAGCCAGGCCGTTTATTTGGGGGCTTATGGCTACACCTTC.

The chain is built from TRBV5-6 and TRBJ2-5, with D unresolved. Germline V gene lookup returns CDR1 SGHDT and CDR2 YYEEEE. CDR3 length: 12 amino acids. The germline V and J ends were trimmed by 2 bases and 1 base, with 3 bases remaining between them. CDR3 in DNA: TGTGCCAGCAGCTTCCTCCAAGAGACCCAGTACTTC. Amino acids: CASSFLQETQYF. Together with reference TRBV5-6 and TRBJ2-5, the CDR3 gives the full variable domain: DAGVTQSPTHLIKTRGQQVTLRCSPKSGHDTVSWYQQALGQGPQFIFQYYEEEERQRGNFPDRFSGHQFPNYSSELNVNALLLGDSALYLCASSFLQETQYFGPGTRLLVL.

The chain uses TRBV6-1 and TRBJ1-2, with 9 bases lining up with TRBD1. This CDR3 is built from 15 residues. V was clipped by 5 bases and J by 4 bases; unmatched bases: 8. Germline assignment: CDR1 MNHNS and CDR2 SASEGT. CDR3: CASSPKSTGGYGYTF. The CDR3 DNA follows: TGTGCCAGCAGTCCCAAATCGACAGGGGGCTATGGCTACACCTTC.

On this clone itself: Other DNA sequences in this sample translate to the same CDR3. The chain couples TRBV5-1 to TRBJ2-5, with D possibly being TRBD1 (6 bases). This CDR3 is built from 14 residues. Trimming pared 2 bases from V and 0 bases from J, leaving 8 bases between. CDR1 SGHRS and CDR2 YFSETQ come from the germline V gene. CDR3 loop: CASSLRTDQETQYF. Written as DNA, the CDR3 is TGCGCCAGCAGCTTACGGACAGACCAAGAGACCCAGTACTTC.

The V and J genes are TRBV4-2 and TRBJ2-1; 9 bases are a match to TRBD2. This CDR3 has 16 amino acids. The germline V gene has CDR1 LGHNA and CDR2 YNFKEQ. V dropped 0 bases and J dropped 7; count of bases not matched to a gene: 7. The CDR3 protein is CASSQDPASGANEQFF. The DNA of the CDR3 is TGTGCCAGCAGCCAAGATCCGGCTAGCGGGGCGAATGAGCAGTTCTTC.

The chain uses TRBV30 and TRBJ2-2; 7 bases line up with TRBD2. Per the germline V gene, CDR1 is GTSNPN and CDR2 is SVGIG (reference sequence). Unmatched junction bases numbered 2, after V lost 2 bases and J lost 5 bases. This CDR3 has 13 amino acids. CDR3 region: CAWSLGGTGELFF. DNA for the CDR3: TGTGCCTGGAGTCTCGGGGGGACCGGGGAGCTGTTTTTT.